These 3 T cell receptor beta chains were all obtained from the same sample, sequenced in a study of CD8 T cells in Susac syndrome. Reverse transcription used about 0.45 to 1 ug RNA and random hexamers. In TCRdb, the immunoSEQ multiplex PCR reads were re-called with MiXCR into one record per CDR3 protein. The sample includes around 190,000 distinct CDR3 sequences, less than 95% of them seen just once. Sequenced: CD4+ T cells from PBMCs. These receptors came from a human donor in good health.

The V call is TRBV25-1, the J call TRBJ2-3; D not resolved. This CDR3 spans 15 amino acids. The germline V gene has CDR1 MGHDK and CDR2 SYGVNS. V lost 3 bases to trimming and J lost 1 base, with 11 bases between them. CDR3: CASSDERRGTDTQYF. CDR3 sequence (DNA): TGTGCCAGCAGTGATGAACGCCGGGGCACAGATACGCAGTATTTT.

The table lists this clonotype with a count of one. The chain combines TRBV28 with TRBJ1-1; 7 bases match TRBD1. The CDR3 totals 13 residues. Germline CDR1 reads MDHEN; CDR2 reads SYDVKM. V lost 6 bases and J lost 0; bases outside the gene matches: 1. The CDR3 DNA reads TGTGCCAGCAGAACAGGGGTGAACACTGAAGCTTTCTTT. Translating it yields CASRTGVNTEAFF.

The V gene is TRBV7-6, the J gene TRBJ2-7; D possibly corresponds to TRBD1 (5 bases). Trimming shortened V by 5 bases and J by 0 bases, and 14 bases separated the two germline ends. CDR3 size: 15 residues. The V gene's germline CDR1 is SGHVS and CDR2 FNYEAQ. CDR3 sequence (DNA): TGTGCCAGCAGCCGAGACAGCCATCCCTCCTACGAGCAGTACTTC. This encodes CASSRDSHPSYEQYF.